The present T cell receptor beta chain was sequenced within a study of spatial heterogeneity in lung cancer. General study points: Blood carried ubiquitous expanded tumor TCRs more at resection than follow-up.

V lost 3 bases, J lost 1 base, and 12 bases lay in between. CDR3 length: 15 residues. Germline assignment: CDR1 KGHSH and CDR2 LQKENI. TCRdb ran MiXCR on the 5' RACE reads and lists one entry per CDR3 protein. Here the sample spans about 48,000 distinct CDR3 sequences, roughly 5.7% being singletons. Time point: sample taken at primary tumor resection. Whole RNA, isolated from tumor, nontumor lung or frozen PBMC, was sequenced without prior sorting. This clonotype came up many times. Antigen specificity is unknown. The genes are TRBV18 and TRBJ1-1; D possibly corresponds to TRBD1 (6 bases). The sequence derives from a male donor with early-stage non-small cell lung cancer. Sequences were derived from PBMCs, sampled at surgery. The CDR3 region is CASSPPTGANTEAFF. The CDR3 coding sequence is TGTGCCAGCTCACCCCCCACGGGGGCGAACACTGAAGCTTTCTTT.